This T cell receptor (beta chain) was retrieved from a study of T cells in localized non-small cell lung cancer. The V end lost 0 bases, the J end lost 0 bases, and 9 bases lay between the germline ends. Per the germline V gene, CDR1 is SGDLS and CDR2 is YYNGEE. The CDR3 is 15 residues long. Here immunoSEQ multiplex PCR was the method, and the copy in TCRdb shows in-frame clones only, minus some. This sample has fewer than 30,000 clones, with approximately 90% found just once. The V gene is TRBV9, the J gene TRBJ1-2; no clear D gene. Sequencing used PBMCs, obtained before any cancer treatment. This clonotype originated in a man aged 35-75 years with stage II lung adenocarcinoma. The CDR3 bases are TGTGCCAGCAGCGTAGTAGAGGGCGCTAACTATGGCTACACCTTC. This codes for CASSVVEGANYGYTF. Based on the CDR3 plus reference TRBV9 and TRBJ1-2, the full variable domain is DSGVTQTPKHLITATGQRVTLRCSPRSGDLSVYWYQQSLDQGLQFLIQYYNGEERAKGNILERFSAQQFPDLHSELNLSSLELGDSALYFCASSVVEGANYGYTFGSGTRLTVV.